Below, 11 T cell receptor beta chains from the same sample are listed, as sequenced in a study of T cell responses to AZD1222 COVID-19 vaccine. Here immunoSEQ multiplex PCR was the method, and the copy in TCRdb shows in-frame clones only, minus some. The repertoire includes some 190,000 clones, roughly nine tenths of them detected once, and over 1.5% sits in the top ten. The material sequenced was peripheral blood, taken 28 days after the second AZD1222 dose. These TCRs come from an adult who received the AZD1222 COVID-19 vaccine.

A note on this clone: Different DNA sequences within this sample yield the same CDR3. The chain joins TRBV7-8 to TRBJ2-1; D gene ambiguous. Germline V gene sequence: CDR1 SGHVS, CDR2 FQNEAQ. The CDR3 loop spans 13 amino acids. V gave up 5 bases and J gave up 4 bases, with 9 bases separating them. This chain's CDR3 is CASSPQGYNEQFF. CDR3 in DNA: TGTGCCAGCAGCCCCCAAGGGTACAATGAGCAGTTCTTC.

The chain couples TRBV7-6 to TRBJ1-5, with D unclear. Germline V gene lookup returns CDR1 SGHVS and CDR2 FNYEAQ. This CDR3 has 14 residues. V lost 0 bases to trimming and J lost 0 bases, with 3 bases between them. The CDR3 loop reads CASSLADSNQPQHF. In nucleotides, the CDR3 is TGTGCCAGCAGCTTAGCGGATAGCAATCAGCCCCAGCATTTT.

The rearrangement joins TRBV6-5 to TRBJ1-6; TRBD1 matches 8 bases. V dropped 6 bases and J dropped 7; count of bases not matched to a gene: 2. Germline V gene sequence: CDR1 MNHEY, CDR2 SVGAGI. There are 13 residues in the CDR3. The CDR3 nucleotides read TGTGCCAGCAGGCGACAGGGGAATTCACCCCTCCACTTT. This sequence encodes CASRRQGNSPLHF.

The chain joins TRBV18 to TRBJ2-7; D is possibly TRBD1 (8 bases). CDR3 length: 16 residues. The germline V gene encodes CDR1 KGHSH and CDR2 LQKENI. With 5 bases removed from V and 5 bases from J, the gap between germline ends came to 22 bases. For the CDR3, the DNA is TGTGCCAGCTCAAGCCGTACAGGGGGGGCTTTGGACGAGCAGTACTTC. This codes for CASSSRTGGALDEQYF.

The J gene is TRBJ1-1, the V gene TRBV2; D remains unclear. V lost 2 bases, J lost 5 bases, and 15 bases lay in between. In germline, CDR1 is SNHLY, CDR2 FYNNEI. CDR3 size: 15 residues. CDR3 residues: CASSETGPLGTEAFF. The CDR3 DNA reads TGTGCCAGCAGTGAAACTGGACCCCTAGGAACTGAAGCTTTCTTT.

The chain uses TRBV5-1 and TRBJ2-3, with 7 bases identical to TRBD2. Germline values: CDR1 SGHRS, CDR2 YFSETQ. With V trimmed by 3 bases and J by 3 bases, 13 bases remained unmatched. CDR3 length equals 17 residues. CDR3 sequence (DNA): TGCGCCAGCAGCTCCCCTTGGGCGGGAGATGGTACAGATACGCAGTATTTT. It codes for CASSSPWAGDGTDTQYF.

V is TRBV7-8 and J is TRBJ2-7; possibly TRBD1 or TRBD2 for D (6 bases each). Trimming cost V 5 bases and J 3 bases, with 17 bases left between them. Germline loops: CDR1 SGHVS, CDR2 FQNEAQ. The CDR3 sequence is 15 residues long. CDR3 region: CASSRAGGRDYEQYF. In DNA form, the CDR3 reads TGTGCCAGCAGCCGAGCCGGGGGCAGGGACTACGAGCAGTACTTC.

The rearrangement links TRBV18 to TRBJ1-5; D might be TRBD1 (5 bases). The CDR3 contains 15 residues. The V gene lost 6 bases and the J gene lost 0 bases, with 12 bases spanning the gap. Germline V gene lookup returns CDR1 KGHSH and CDR2 LQKENI. CDR3 sequence: CASSPDRHSNQPQHF. CDR3 bases: TGTGCCAGCTCTCCCGACAGACATAGCAATCAGCCCCAGCATTTT. Together with reference TRBV18 and TRBJ1-5, the CDR3 gives the full variable domain: NAGVMQNPRHLVRRRGQEARLRCSPMKGHSHVYWYRQLPEEGLKFMVYLQKENIIDESGMPKERFSAEFPKEGPSILRIQQVVRGDSAAYFCASSPDRHSNQPQHFGDGTRLSIL.

The chain is built from TRBV6-5 and TRBJ1-2, with D uncertain. The CDR3 contains 13 residues. Trimming removed 6 bases from V and 7 bases from J, with 15 bases in between. Germline V lookup: CDR1 MNHEY, CDR2 SVGAGI. For the CDR3, the DNA is TGTGCCAGCAGAGACTGGACGAGCGGTGGCTACACCTTC. The encoded protein is CASRDWTSGGYTF.

The V gene is TRBV7-3, the J gene TRBJ1-2, with a possible D match to TRBD1 (6 bases). Germline lookup yields CDR1 SGHTA and CDR2 FQGTGA. V lost 1 base and J lost 6, with 9 bases in between. The CDR3 runs to 13 residues. CDR3 protein: CASSLNRVDGYTF. Written as DNA, the CDR3 is TGTGCCAGCAGCTTAAACAGGGTGGATGGCTACACCTTC.

The chain carries TRBV19 and TRBJ2-7; tentatively, D is TRBD2 (7 bases). CDR3 length: 15 residues. Trimming removed 8 bases at V and 2 bases at J, with 19 bases between. Germline CDR1 is LNHDA and CDR2 is SQIVND (reference sequence). The CDR3 DNA is TGTGCCAGTTCGGTAGGGGGGGACGGTCCCTACGAGCAGTACTTC. Translation gives CASSVGGDGPYEQYF.